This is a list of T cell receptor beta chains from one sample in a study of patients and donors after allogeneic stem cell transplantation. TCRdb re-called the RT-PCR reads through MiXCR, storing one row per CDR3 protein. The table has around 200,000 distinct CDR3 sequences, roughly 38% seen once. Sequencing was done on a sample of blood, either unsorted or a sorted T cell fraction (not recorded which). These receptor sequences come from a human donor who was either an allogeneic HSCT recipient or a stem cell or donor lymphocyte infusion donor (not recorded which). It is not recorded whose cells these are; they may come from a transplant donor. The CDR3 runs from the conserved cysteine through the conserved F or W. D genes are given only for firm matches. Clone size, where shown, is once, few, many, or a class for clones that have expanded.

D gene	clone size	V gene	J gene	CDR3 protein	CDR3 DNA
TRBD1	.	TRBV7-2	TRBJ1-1	CASSLSSRGTEAFF	TGTGCCAGCAGCCTATCGAGCAGGGGGACTGAAGCTTTCTTT
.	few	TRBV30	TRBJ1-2	CAWSVRREQNYGYTF	TGTGCCTGGAGTGTACGTCGGGAACAGAACTATGGCTACACCTTC
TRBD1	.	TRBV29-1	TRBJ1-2	CSVEWTGAYGYTF	TGCAGCGTCGAGTGGACAGGGGCCTATGGCTACACCTTC
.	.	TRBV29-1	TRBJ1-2	CSVRIHGLYGYTF	TGCAGCGTGCGTATCCACGGGCTCTACGGCTACACCTTC
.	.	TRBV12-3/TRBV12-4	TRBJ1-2	CASSRDSRGYTF	TGTGCCAGCAGCCGGGACTCCCGTGGCTACACCTTC
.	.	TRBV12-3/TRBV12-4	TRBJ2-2	CASRNYRDGELFF	TGTGCCAGCAGGAATTACAGGGACGGGGAGCTGTTTTTT
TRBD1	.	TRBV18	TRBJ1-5	CASSPSTGGGQPQHF	TGTGCCAGCTCACCTTCCACAGGGGGAGGACAGCCCCAGCATTTT
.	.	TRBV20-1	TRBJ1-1	CSASQGLNTEAFF	TGCAGTGCTAGTCAAGGGTTGAACACTGAAGCTTTCTTT
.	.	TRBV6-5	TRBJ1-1	CASSYGQGSTEAFF	TGTGCCAGCAGTTACGGTCAGGGTAGCACTGAAGCTTTCTTT
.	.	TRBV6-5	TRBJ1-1	CASSWGHEAFF	TGTGCCAGCAGCTGGGGGCATGAAGCTTTCTTT
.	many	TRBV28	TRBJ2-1	CASSLGLDNEQFF	TGTGCCAGCAGTTTAGGTCTTGACAATGAGCAGTTCTTC
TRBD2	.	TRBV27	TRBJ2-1	CASSVPTSGINEQFF	TGTGCCAGCAGTGTACCGACTAGCGGTATAAATGAGCAGTTCTTC
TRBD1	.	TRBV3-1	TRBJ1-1	CASSMGTGGTEAFF	TGTGCCAGCAGCATGGGGACAGGAGGAACTGAAGCTTTCTTT
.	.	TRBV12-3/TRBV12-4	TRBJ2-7	CASRVDRFSYEQYF	TGTGCCAGCAGAGTCGACAGGTTCTCCTACGAGCAGTACTTC
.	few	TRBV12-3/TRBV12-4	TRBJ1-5	CASSFFGRGNQPQHF	TGTGCCAGCAGTTTCTTCGGGAGAGGCAATCAGCCCCAGCATTTT
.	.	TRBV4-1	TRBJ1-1	CASSHMRGAGRAF	TGCGCCAGCAGCCACATGCGGGGGGCCGGAAGAGCCTTT
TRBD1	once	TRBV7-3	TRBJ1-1	CASSPRPRGPPGTEAFF	TGTGCCAGCAGCCCCCGCCCCAGGGGGCCCCCGGGCACTGAAGCTTTCTTT
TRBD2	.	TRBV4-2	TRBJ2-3	CASRNGLVGTDTQYF	TGTGCCAGCAGGAATGGACTAGTTGGCACAGATACGCAGTATTTT
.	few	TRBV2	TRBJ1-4	CASSEGFGQDEKLFF	TGTGCCAGCAGTGAAGGCTTCGGGCAGGATGAAAAACTGTTTTTT
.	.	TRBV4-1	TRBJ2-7	CASSQWPRSYEQYF	TGCGCCAGCAGTCAGTGGCCGCGCTCCTACGAGCAGTACTTC
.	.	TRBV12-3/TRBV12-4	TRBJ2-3	CASSFLIEGTQYF	TGTGCCAGCAGTTTTCTTATAGAGGGGACGCAGTATTTT
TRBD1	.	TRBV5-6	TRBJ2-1	CASSSWRGQAGRYNEQFF	TGTGCCAGCAGCTCCTGGCGGGGACAGGCTGGACGATACAATGAGCAGTTCTTC
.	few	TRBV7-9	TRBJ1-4	CASSPVGHSNEKLFF	TGTGCCAGCAGCCCGGTGGGACACAGTAATGAAAAACTGTTTTTT
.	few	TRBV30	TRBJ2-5	CAWTEQETQYF	TGTGCCTGGACAGAGCAAGAGACCCAGTACTTC
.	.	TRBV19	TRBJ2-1	CASRSSSYNEQFF	TGTGCCAGTCGCTCAAGCTCCTACAATGAGCAGTTCTTC
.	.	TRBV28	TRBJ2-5	CASRPSGETQYF	TGTGCCAGCAGGCCATCCGGGGAGACCCAGTACTTC
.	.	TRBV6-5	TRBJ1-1	CASSQDGLGMSEAFF	TGTGCCAGCAGTCAGGACGGGCTGGGGATGTCTGAAGCTTTCTTT
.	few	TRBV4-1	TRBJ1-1	CASSQEHMSTEAFF	TGCGCCAGCAGCCAAGAGCACATGAGCACTGAAGCTTTCTTT
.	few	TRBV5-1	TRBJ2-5	CASSLSPQETQYF	TGCGCCAGCAGCTTGTCCCCACAAGAGACCCAGTACTTC
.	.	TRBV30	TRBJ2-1	CASESVSSYNEQFF	TGTGCCTCGGAGAGCGTTAGCTCCTACAATGAGCAGTTCTTC
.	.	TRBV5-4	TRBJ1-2	CASSAGAGAESYGYTF	TGTGCCAGCAGCGCCGGAGCAGGGGCGGAGAGCTATGGCTACACCTTC
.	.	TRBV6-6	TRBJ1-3	CASTHSATLSGNTIYF	TGTGCCAGCACTCACTCTGCAACCCTCTCTGGAAACACCATATATTTT
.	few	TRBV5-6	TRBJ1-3	CASSLAGGPGNTIYF	TGTGCCAGCAGCTTGGCGGGGGGCCCTGGAAACACCATATATTTT
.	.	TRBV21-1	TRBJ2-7	CAKGRDRGPYEQYF	TGTGCCAAAGGCCGGGACAGGGGGCCCTACGAGCAGTACTTC
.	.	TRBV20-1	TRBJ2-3	CSARSGGWQPQYF	TGCAGTGCTAGATCAGGAGGGTGGCAGCCCCAGTATTTT
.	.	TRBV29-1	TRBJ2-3	CSVARQSSTDTQYF	TGCAGCGTTGCTCGTCAGTCTAGCACAGATACGCAGTATTTT
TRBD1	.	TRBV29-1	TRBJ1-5	CSVGDRDNQPQHF	TGCAGCGTTGGGGACAGGGATAATCAGCCCCAGCATTTT
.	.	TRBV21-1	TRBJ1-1	CARLLFATEAFF	TGTGCCAGGCTTTTGTTCGCGACTGAAGCTTTCTTT
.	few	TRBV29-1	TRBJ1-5	CSVEVQKNQPQHF	TGCAGCGTTGAAGTGCAGAAAAATCAGCCCCAGCATTTT
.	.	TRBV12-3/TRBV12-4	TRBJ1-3	CASSLKGTPGNTIYF	TGTGCCAGCAGTTTAAAGGGGACGCCTGGAAACACCATATATTTT
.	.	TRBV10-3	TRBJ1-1	CAISFQGNTEAFF	TGTGCCATCAGTTTTCAGGGGAACACTGAAGCTTTCTTT
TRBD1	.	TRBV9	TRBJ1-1	CASSAPGRGTTEAFF	TGTGCCAGCAGCGCGCCGGGCAGGGGGACCACTGAAGCTTTCTTT
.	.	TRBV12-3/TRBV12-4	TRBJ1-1	CASSDDRILNTEAFF	TGTGCCAGCAGTGATGACAGAATATTGAACACTGAAGCTTTCTTT
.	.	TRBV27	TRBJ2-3	CASTSWLGGGTDTQYF	TGTGCCAGCACCTCGTGGTTAGGGGGAGGAACAGATACGCAGTATTTT
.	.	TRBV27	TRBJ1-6	CASSLRGVSLNSPLHF	TGTGCCAGCAGTTTAAGAGGGGTATCCCTTAATTCACCCCTCCACTTT
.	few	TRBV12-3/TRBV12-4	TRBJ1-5	CASSLEWPALKDQPQHF	TGTGCCAGCAGTTTAGAGTGGCCCGCTCTAAAGGACCAGCCCCAGCATTTT
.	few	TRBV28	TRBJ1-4	CASSTAATNEKLFF	TGTGCCAGCAGCACAGCCGCAACTAATGAAAAACTGTTTTTT
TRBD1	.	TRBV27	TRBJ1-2	CASRFRDRGGYTF	TGTGCCAGCAGATTCCGGGACAGGGGTGGCTACACCTTC
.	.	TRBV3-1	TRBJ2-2	CASSQVRGPTGELFF	TGTGCCAGCAGCCAAGTCCGGGGTCCCACCGGGGAGCTGTTTTTT
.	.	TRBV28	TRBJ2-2	CASSGRKNTGELFF	TGTGCCAGCTCTGGGCGCAAGAACACCGGGGAGCTGTTTTTT
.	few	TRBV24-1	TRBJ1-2	CATSERTTGYTF	TGTGCCACCAGTGAGCGGACAACGGGCTACACCTTC
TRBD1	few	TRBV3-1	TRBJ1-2	CASSFRQGAHGYTF	TGTGCCAGCAGCTTTCGACAGGGGGCACATGGCTACACCTTC
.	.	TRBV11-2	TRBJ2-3	CASSSASDTQYF	TGTGCCAGCAGCTCAGCCTCAGATACGCAGTATTTT
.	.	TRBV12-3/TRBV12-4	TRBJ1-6	CASSFSPLSYNSPLHF	TGTGCCAGCAGTTTTTCCCCGTTATCCTATAATTCACCCCTCCACTTT
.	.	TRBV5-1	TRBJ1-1	CASSPVGPPRNTEAFF	TGCGCCAGCAGCCCAGTCGGGCCGCCGAGGAACACTGAAGCTTTCTTT
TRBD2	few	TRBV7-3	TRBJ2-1	CASSFLAGQPNEQFF	TGTGCCAGCAGCTTTCTAGCGGGCCAGCCCAATGAGCAGTTCTTC
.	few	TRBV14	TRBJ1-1	CASSRHNSEAFF	TGTGCCAGCAGCCGTCACAATTCGGAAGCTTTCTTT
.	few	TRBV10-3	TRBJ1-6	CAVKGGSGPLHF	TGTGCCGTAAAGGGGGGTAGTGGACCCCTCCACTTT
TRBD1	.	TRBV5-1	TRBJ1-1	CASSLAGGTGIDTEAFF	TGCGCCAGCAGCTTGGCTGGCGGGACAGGGATAGACACTGAAGCTTTCTTT
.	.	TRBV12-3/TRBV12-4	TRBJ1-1	CASSLDHGVASAFF	TGTGCCAGCAGTTTAGACCACGGGGTAGCTTCGGCTTTCTTT